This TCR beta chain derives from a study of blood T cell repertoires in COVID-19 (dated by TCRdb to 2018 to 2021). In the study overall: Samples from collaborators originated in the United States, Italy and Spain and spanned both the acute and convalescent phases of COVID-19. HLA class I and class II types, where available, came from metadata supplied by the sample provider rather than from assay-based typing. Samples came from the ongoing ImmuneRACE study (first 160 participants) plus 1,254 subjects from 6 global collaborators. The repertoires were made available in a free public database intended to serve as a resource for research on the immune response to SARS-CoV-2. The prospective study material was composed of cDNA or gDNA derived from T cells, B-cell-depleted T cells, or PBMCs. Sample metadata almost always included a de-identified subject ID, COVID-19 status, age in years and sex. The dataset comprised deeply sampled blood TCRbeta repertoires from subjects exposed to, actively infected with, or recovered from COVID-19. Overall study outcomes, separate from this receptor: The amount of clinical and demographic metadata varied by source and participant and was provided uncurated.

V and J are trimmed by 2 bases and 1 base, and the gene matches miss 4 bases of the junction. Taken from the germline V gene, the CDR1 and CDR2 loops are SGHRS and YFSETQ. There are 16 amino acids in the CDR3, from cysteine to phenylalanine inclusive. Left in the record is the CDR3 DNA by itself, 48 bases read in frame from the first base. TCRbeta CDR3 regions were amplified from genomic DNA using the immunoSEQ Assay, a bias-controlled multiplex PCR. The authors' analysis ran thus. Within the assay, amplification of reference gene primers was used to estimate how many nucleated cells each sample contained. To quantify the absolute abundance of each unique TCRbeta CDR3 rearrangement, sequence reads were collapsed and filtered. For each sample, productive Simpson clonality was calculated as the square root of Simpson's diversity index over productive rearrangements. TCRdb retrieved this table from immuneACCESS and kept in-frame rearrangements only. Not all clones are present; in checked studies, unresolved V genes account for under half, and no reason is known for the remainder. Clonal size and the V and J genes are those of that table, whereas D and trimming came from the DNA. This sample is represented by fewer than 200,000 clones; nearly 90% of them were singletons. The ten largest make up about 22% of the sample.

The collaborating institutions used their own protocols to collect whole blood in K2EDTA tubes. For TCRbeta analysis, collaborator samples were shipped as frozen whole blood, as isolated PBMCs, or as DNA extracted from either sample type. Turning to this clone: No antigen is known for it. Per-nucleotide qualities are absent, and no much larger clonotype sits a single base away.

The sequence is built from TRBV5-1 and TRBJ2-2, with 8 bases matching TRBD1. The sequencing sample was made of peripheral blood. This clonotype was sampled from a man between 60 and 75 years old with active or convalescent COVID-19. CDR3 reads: CASSFQGARNTGELFF. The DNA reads TGCGCCAGCAGCTTCCAGGGGGCGCGGAACACCGGGGAGCTGTTTTTT.